Given below is one TCR beta chain in context. Systemic immunosuppression or autoimmune disease history was grounds to exclude patients. The table came from immunoSEQ multiplex PCR; TCRdb's copy has only in-frame clones and leaves some out. The table includes 77,000 or so clones, about 90% detected once. The record originates from a study of OX40 agonist ivuxolimab in advanced cancers. The sample was CD4+ or CD8+ T cells sorted from blood, taken in a trial of the OX40 agonist ivuxolimab. This receptor was obtained from an adult with an advanced solid tumor such as melanoma, head and neck, liver or kidney cancer.

The CDR3 here is CASSDPGQQETQYF. The CDR3 nucleotides are TGTGCCAGCAGCGACCCTGGACAGCAAGAGACCCAGTACTTC. The rearrangement links TRBV9 to TRBJ2-5; D perhaps matches TRBD1 (6 bases). The CDR3 totals 14 residues. Deletions cut 3 bases from V and 2 bases from J, with 11 bases between. The germline CDR1 and CDR2 sequences are SGDLS and YYNGEE.